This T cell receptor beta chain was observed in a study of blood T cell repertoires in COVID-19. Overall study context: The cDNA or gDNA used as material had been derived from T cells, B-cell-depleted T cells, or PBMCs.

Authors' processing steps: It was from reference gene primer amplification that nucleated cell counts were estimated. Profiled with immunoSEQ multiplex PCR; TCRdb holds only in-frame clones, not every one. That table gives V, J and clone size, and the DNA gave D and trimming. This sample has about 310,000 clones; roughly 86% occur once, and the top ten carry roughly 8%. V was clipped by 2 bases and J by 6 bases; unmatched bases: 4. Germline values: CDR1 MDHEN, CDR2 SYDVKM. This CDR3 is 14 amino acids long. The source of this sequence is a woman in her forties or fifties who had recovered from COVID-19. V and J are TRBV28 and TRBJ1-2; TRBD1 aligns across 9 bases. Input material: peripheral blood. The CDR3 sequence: CASSLEQGADGYTF. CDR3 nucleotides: TGTGCCAGCAGTTTAGAACAGGGGGCCGATGGCTACACCTTC.